Reported below is one TCR beta chain. Its antigen is as yet unknown. CDR1 MGHRA and CDR2 YSYEKL come from the germline V gene. This CDR3 region has 17 residues. V shed 4 bases and J shed 1 base, with 17 bases lying between them. This sample is drawn from a study of long-term antiretroviral therapy in people with HIV. Assay version v3.0 of immunoSEQ was used, and it was run at survey level. Sequencing was performed with immunoSEQ multiplex PCR; in TCRdb, only in-frame clones are kept and a portion is missing. Of around 20,000 clones in the sample, around 84% were seen once. Findings of the study overall: The repertoire was dominated at all time points by clones expanded before ART. Comparison with controls showed narrower CDR3 length ranges in HIV repertoires. Transplant donor controls retained higher diversity, though diversity increased after ART. Information on adherence, resistance and therapy changes was unavailable.

The input for sequencing was unsorted PBMCs, taken 0.9 years after starting antiretroviral therapy. The sequence was obtained from a man aged 18 to 29 with HIV. V usage is TRBV4-1 and J usage is TRBJ1-3; perhaps TRBD1 as D (6 bases). CDR3 residues: CASSLKRPGESGNTIYF. CDR3 sequence (DNA): TGCGCCAGCAGCCTGAAAAGACCAGGGGAATCTGGAAACACCATATATTTT.